A few counts support the clone carrying this TCR beta chain. Its specificity is unknown. With a J-beta primer mix and a sample-barcoded 5' primer, a second PCR ran about 6 to 11 cycles. TCRdb used MiXCR to reprocess the 5' RACE reads, holding one entry per CDR3 protein. The table shows hundreds of thousands of distinct CDR3 sequences, with roughly 26% occurring only once. With 5 bases removed from V and 2 bases from J, the gap between germline ends came to 16 bases. The CDR3 length is 16 residues. CDR1 is LGHDT, CDR2 YNNKEL, per germline (reference sequence). This sample is part of a study of blood T cells in healthy people across ages. Study outcomes and limitations: With unsorted PBMCs, a conclusive comparison of naive versus antigen-experienced cells was not possible. Older age coincided with a roughly linear decline in TCR beta diversity per million T cells.

Peripheral blood was drawn, approximately 9.7 milliliters per donor. Sequenced material: blood. The source is a woman aged 70 to 79 in good health. The chain uses TRBV3-1 and TRBJ2-1; a possible D gene is TRBD2 (6 bases). The CDR3, as DNA: TGTGCCAGCAGCGCGTTCGGGACTTTACCCTACAATGAGCAGTTCTTC. It encodes CASSAFGTLPYNEQFF.